This record concerns one T cell receptor beta chain sequence. Its cognate antigen has yet to be identified. Per-nucleotide qualities are absent, and no much larger clonotype sits a single base away. The data were taken from a study of blood T cell repertoires in COVID-19 (dated by TCRdb to 2019 to 2021). Regarding the research as a whole: Samples covering the acute and convalescent phases of COVID-19 were provided by collaborators in the United States, Italy and Spain. Where available, HLA class I and class II types were obtained from metadata supplied by the sample provider rather than from assay-based typing. The repertoires were released in a freely available public database intended as a resource for research on the immune response to SARS-CoV-2. The material from the prospective study consisted of cDNA or gDNA derived from T cells, B-cell-depleted T cells, or PBMCs. Subjects who had been exposed to COVID-19, were actively infected with it, or had recovered from it provided the deeply sampled blood TCRbeta repertoires that made up the dataset. A de-identified subject ID, COVID-19 status, age in years and sex were almost always included in the sample metadata. Samples came from the ongoing ImmuneRACE study (first 160 participants) plus 1,254 subjects from 6 global collaborators. Results and caveats for the whole study, not just this receptor: The quantity of clinical and demographic metadata differed by source and by participant and was supplied without curation.

TCRbeta CDR3 regions were amplified from genomic DNA using the immunoSEQ Assay, a bias-controlled multiplex PCR. The paper's data handling went like this. The number of nucleated cells in each sample was estimated by amplification of reference gene primers within the assay. Sequence reads were collapsed and filtered to measure the absolute abundance of every unique TCRbeta CDR3 rearrangement. Productive Simpson clonality was computed per sample as the square root of Simpson's diversity index over productive rearrangements. Entries here come from immuneACCESS through TCRdb and include only in-frame sequences with V and J called. Some clones fail to appear in such tables; in the studies checked, an unresolved V gene covers under half of the shortfall, and the cause of the remainder is unknown. V and J calls and clone size come straight from that table; D and trimming were deduced from the DNA. The sample profile shows some 350,000 clones; under 95% of them were found once. In total, the top ten clones hold roughly 3.5% of the sample.

Samples from volunteer blood donors who had recovered from COVID-19 were contributed by a second Seattle source. Each collaborating institution followed its own protocols to collect whole blood in K2EDTA tubes. For TCRbeta analysis, collaborator samples were shipped as frozen whole blood, as isolated PBMCs, or as DNA extracted from either sample type. Sample: peripheral blood. The receptor comes from a woman aged 18-29 years who had recovered from COVID-19.

The DNA sequence follows: TGTGCCAGCCAGGACTCGACTAGCGGTTACAATGAGCAGTTCTTC. Translation gives CASQDSTSGYNEQFF. In this chain, TRBV3-1 (or the pseudogene TRBV3-2) is recombined with TRBJ2-1; 9 central bases correspond to TRBD2. The junction shows trimming of 8 bases on V and 4 bases on J, and the gene matches do not reach 9 bases of it. For CDR1 and CDR2, the germline V gene (reference sequence) lists LGHDT and YNNKEL. The CDR3 spans 15 residues, from the cysteine through the phenylalanine. The read is trimmed to its CDR3 DNA, 45 bases read in frame from base 1.